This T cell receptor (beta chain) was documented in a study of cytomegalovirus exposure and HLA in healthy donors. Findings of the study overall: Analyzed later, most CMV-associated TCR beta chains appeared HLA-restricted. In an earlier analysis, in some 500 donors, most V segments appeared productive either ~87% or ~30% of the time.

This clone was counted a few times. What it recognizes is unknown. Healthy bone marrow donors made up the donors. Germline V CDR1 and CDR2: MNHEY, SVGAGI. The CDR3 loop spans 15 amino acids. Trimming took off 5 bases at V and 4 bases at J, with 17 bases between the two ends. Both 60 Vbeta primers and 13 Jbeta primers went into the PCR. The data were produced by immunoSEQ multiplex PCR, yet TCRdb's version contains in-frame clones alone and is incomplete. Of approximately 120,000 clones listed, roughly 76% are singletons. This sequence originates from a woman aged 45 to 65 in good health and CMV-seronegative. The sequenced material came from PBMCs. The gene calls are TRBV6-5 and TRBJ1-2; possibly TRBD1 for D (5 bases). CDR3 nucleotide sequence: TGTGCCAGCAGTAACAAAGCCCAGGGTAGCTATGGCTACACCTTC. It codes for CASSNKAQGSYGYTF.